This note documents a single T cell receptor beta chain sequence. Sorting defined conventional CD4 T cells as CD4+CD127+. The data were taken from a study of B cell selection in AIRE deficiency. Libraries were prepared by immunoSEQ multiplex PCR; TCRdb keeps only in-frame clonotypes and omits some of them. The data hold 21,000 or so clones, with 97% observed a single time. The V end was cut by 2 bases, the J end by 0 bases, with 8 bases between. Germline V gene data show CDR1 as MNHNY and CDR2 as SVGAGI (reference sequence). This CDR3 contains 14 residues. The sequence derives from a human donor with AIRE deficiency. The chain employs TRBV6-6 and TRBJ2-7; D unclear. Sequenced sample: conventional CD4+ T cells sorted from PBMCs. CDR3 loop: CASSYTQYSYEQYF. CDR3 DNA: TGTGCCAGCAGTTACACCCAATACTCCTACGAGCAGTACTTC.